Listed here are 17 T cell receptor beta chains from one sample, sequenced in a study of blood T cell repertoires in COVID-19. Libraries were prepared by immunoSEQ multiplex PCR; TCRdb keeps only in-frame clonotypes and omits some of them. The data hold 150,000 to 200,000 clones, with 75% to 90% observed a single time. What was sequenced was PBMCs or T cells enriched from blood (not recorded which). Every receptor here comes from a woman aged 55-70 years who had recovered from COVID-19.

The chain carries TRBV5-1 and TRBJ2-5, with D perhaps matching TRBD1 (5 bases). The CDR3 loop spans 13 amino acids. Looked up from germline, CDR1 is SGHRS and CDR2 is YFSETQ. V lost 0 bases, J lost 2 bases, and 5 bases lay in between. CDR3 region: CASSLGQQETQYF. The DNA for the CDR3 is TGCGCCAGCAGCTTGGGACAGCAAGAGACCCAGTACTTC.

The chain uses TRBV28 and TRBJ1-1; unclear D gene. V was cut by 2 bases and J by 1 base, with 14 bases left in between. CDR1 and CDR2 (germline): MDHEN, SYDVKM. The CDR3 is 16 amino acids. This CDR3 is CASSLRAPLRNTEAFF. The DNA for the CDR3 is TGTGCCAGCAGTTTACGAGCGCCCTTGAGGAACACTGAAGCTTTCTTT.

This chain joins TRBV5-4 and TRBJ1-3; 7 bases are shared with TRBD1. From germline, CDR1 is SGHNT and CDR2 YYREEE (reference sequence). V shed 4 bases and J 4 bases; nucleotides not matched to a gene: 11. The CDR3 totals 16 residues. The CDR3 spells CASSPGPGRGGNTIYF. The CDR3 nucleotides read TGTGCCAGCAGCCCCGGTCCGGGCAGGGGGGGAAACACCATATATTTT.

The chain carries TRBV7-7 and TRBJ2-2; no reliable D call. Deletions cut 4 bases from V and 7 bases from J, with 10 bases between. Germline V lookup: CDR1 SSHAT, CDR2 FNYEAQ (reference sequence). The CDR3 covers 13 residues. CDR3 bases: TGTGCCAGCAGCTCCTTTTTTCTCGGGGAGCTGTTTTTT. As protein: CASSSFFLGELFF.

The CDR3 bases are TGCGCCAGCAGCTTGGGACAGGGGGCTGGAAACACCATATATTTT. Protein sequence: CASSLGQGAGNTIYF. The V gene is TRBV5-1, the J gene TRBJ1-3, with TRBD1 matching over 9 bases. The length of the CDR3 is 15 residues. Trimming removed 0 bases from V and 2 bases from J; junction bases left unmatched: 0. Looked up from germline, CDR1 is SGHRS and CDR2 is YFSETQ. Drawing the rest from reference TRBV5-1 and TRBJ1-3, the complete variable domain is KAGVTQTPRYLIKTRGQQVTLSCSPISGHRSVSWYQQTPGQGLQFLFEYFSETQRNKGNFPGRFSGRQFSNSRSEMNVSTLELGDSALYLCASSLGQGAGNTIYFGEGSWLTVV.

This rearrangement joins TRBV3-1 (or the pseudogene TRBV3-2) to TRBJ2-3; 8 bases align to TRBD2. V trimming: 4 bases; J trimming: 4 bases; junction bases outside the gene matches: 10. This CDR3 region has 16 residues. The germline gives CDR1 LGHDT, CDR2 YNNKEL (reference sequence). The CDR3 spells CASSPGSEAGADTQYF. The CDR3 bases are TGTGCCAGCAGCCCTGGGAGTGAAGCGGGAGCAGATACGCAGTATTTT.

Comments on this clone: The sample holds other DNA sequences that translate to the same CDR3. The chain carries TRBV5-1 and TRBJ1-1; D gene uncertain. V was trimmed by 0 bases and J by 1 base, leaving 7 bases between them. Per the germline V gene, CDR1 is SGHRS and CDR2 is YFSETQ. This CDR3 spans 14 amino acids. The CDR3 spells CASSLVPGNTEAFF. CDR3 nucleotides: TGCGCCAGCAGCTTGGTACCCGGGAACACTGAAGCTTTCTTT.

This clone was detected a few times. The DNA for the CDR3 is TGTGCCAGTAGTATGGGACTAGGTCGGGTTTACAATGAGCAGTTCTTC. It encodes CASSMGLGRVYNEQFF. This sequence joins TRBV19 and TRBJ2-1; 8 nucleotides match TRBD2. Trimming cost V 3 bases and J 4 bases; bases outside gene matches: 8. Germline-derived CDR1 and CDR2 are LNHDA and SQIVND (reference sequence). CDR3 length: 16 amino acids.

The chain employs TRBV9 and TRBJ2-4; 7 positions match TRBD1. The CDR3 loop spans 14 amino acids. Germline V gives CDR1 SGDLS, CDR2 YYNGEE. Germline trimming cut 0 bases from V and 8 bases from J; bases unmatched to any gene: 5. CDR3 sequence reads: CASSVGEQGDIQYF. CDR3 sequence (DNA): TGTGCCAGCAGCGTAGGGGAGCAGGGGGACATTCAGTACTTC.

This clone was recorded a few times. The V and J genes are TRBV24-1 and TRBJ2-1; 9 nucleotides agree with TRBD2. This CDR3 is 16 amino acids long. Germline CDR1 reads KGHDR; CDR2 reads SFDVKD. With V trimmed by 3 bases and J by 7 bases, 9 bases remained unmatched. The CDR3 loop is CATSDPSGGGGNEQFF. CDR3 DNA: TGTGCCACCAGTGATCCCTCTGGCGGGGGGGGGAATGAGCAGTTCTTC.

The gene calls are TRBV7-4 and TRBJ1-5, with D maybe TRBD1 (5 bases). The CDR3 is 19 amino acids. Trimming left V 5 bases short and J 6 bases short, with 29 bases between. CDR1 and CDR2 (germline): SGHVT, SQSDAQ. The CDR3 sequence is CASSLPGPIYPGGGQPQHF. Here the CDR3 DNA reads TGTGCCAGCAGCCTGCCAGGGCCGATTTACCCCGGCGGCGGTCAGCCCCAGCATTTT.

The CDR3 nucleotides read TGTGCCAGCAGTGCCGGACTAGCGGGAGAGCAGTTCTTC. Translation gives CASSAGLAGEQFF. The chain links TRBV6-4 to TRBJ2-1; TRBD2 matches 12 bases. The CDR3 covers 13 residues. The J segment lost 10 bases and the V segment lost 4 bases, leaving 2 bases of the junction unmatched. In germline, CDR1 is MRHNA, CDR2 SNTAGT.

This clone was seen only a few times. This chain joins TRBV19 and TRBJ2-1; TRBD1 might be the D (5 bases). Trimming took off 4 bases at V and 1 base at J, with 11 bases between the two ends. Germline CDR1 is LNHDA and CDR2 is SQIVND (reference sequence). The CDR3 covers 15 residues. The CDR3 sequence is CASSTDQGSYNEQFF. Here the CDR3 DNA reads TGTGCCAGTAGTACCGATCAGGGATCCTACAATGAGCAGTTCTTC. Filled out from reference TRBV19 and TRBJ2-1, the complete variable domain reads DGGITQSPKYLFRKEGQNVTLSCEQNLNHDAMYWYRQDPGQGLRLIYYSQIVNDFQKGDIAEGYSVSREKKESFPLTVTSAQKNPTAFYLCASSTDQGSYNEQFFGPGTRLTVL.

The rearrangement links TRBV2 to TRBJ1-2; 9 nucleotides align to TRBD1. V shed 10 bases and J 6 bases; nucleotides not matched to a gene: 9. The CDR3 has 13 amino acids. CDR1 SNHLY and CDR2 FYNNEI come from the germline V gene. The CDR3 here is CATAGTGMDGYTF. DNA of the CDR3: TGTGCCACCGCCGGGACAGGGATGGATGGCTACACCTTC.

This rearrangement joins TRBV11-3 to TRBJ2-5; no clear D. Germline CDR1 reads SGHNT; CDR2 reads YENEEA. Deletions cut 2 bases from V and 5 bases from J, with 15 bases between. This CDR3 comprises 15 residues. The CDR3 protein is CASSLTRQSGETQYF. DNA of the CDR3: TGTGCCAGCAGCTTAACCCGTCAGTCCGGGGAGACCCAGTACTTC. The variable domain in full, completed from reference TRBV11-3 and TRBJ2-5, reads EAGVVQSPRYKIIEKKQPVAFWCNPISGHNTLYWYLQNLGQGPELLIRYENEEAVDDSQLPKDRFSAERLKGVDSTLKIQPAELGDSAVYLCASSLTRQSGETQYFGPGTRLLVL.

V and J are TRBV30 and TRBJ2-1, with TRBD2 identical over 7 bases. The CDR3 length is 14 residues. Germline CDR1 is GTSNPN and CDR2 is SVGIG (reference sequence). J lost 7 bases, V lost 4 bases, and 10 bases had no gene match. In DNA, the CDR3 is TGTGCCTGGACCGAGGGGAGGGTGGGGAATGAGCAGTTCTTC. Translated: CAWTEGRVGNEQFF. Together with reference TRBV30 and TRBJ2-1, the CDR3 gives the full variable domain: SQTIHQWPATLVQPVGSPLSLECTVEGTSNPNLYWYRQAAGRGLQLLFYSVGIGQISSEVPQNLSASRPQDRQFILSSKKLLLSDSGFYLCAWTEGRVGNEQFFGPGTRLTVL.

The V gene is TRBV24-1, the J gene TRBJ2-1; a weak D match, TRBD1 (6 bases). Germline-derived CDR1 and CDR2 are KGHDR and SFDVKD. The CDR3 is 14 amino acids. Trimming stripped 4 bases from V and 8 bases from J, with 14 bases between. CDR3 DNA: TGTGCCACCAGTGACCAGGACAGAGGCGATGAGCAGTTCTTC. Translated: CATSDQDRGDEQFF.